The rows below give T cell receptor beta chains drawn from one sample of a study of T-cell memory formation after mild COVID-19. Each CDR3 protein gets one entry after TCRdb re-called the 5' RACE reads with MiXCR. This sample has 120,000 or so distinct CDR3 sequences, with about 18% found just once. Sequencing used PBMCs or a T cell subset sorted from them (not recorded which). The source of these receptors is a man between 18 and 35 years old who had mild COVID-19 (a few samples of this study predate the infection). Cell type and time point are not known. Both conserved end residues are part of each CDR3. Each record gives: J gene, D gene, clone size, V gene, CDR3 DNA, CDR3 protein. D genes are given only for firm matches. Part of the rows lack a size; the others show once, few, many or a class for expanded clones.

J: TRBJ1-2; D: -; size: few; V: TRBV7-9; DNA: TGTGCCAGCAGCTTGGAGGTGGGGGGCTACACCTTC; CDR3: CASSLEVGGYTF
J: TRBJ1-4; D: TRBD1; size: -; V: TRBV12-3/TRBV12-4; DNA: TGTGCCAGCAGTCCCCGGACAGGGGTGGGTGAAAAACTGTTTTTT; CDR3: CASSPRTGVGEKLFF
J: TRBJ2-7; D: -; size: few; V: TRBV6-5; DNA: TGTGCCAGCATCGGCCCAAACGAGCAGTACTTC; CDR3: CASIGPNEQYF
J: TRBJ2-1; D: TRBD2; size: -; V: TRBV11-2; DNA: TGTGCCAGCAGCCGAGGGACTAGCGCTGCAGGGAATGAGCAGTTCTTC; CDR3: CASSRGTSAAGNEQFF
J: TRBJ2-7; D: TRBD2; size: -; V: TRBV12-3/TRBV12-4; DNA: TGTGCCAGCAGTCTCGGAGGACTAGCGGGGACCTACGAGCAGTACTTC; CDR3: CASSLGGLAGTYEQYF
J: TRBJ2-1; D: -; size: few; V: TRBV15; DNA: TGTGCCACCAGCAGAGTAATAGATGAGCAGTTCTTC; CDR3: CATSRVIDEQFF
J: TRBJ1-2; D: -; size: -; V: TRBV7-2; DNA: TGTGCCAGCAGCCAAATCCAGGGGAGAAATGGCTACACCTTC; CDR3: CASSQIQGRNGYTF
J: TRBJ1-1; D: -; size: few; V: TRBV5-1; DNA: TGCGCCAGCAGCTTGGGGACAGTGAACACTGAAGCTTTCTTT; CDR3: CASSLGTVNTEAFF
J: TRBJ2-5; D: -; size: few; V: TRBV18; DNA: TGTGCCAGCTCTCCCGGACAGTCAGAGACCCAGTACTTC; CDR3: CASSPGQSETQYF
J: TRBJ2-5; D: TRBD2; size: few; V: TRBV20-1; DNA: TGCAGTGCAGAGCGGGGGGGCTCGTACCAAGAGACCCAGTACTTC; CDR3: CSAERGGSYQETQYF
J: TRBJ1-6; D: -; size: few; V: TRBV3-1; DNA: TGTGCCAGCAGCCCGTACCCGCCGGGGAGCTCCTATAATTCACCCCTCCACTTT; CDR3: CASSPYPPGSSYNSPLHF
J: TRBJ2-1; D: TRBD2; size: -; V: TRBV6-1; DNA: TGTGCCAGCAGTGAAGCGACTAGCACGAGGAGGAATGAGCAGTTCTTC; CDR3: CASSEATSTRRNEQFF
J: TRBJ1-6; D: -; size: -; V: TRBV27; DNA: TGTGCCAGCAGTTCACCGCGTGGTTCACCCCTCCACTTT; CDR3: CASSSPRGSPLHF
J: TRBJ1-1; D: -; size: -; V: TRBV5-1; DNA: TGCGCCAGCAGCGGAAGTCGAAGGGGGTTGAACACTGAAGCTTTCTTT; CDR3: CASSGSRRGLNTEAFF
J: TRBJ2-7; D: TRBD1; size: few; V: TRBV27; DNA: TGTGCCAGCAGGGGACAGGGTTACGAGCAGTACTTC; CDR3: CASRGQGYEQYF
J: TRBJ1-4; D: -; size: -; V: TRBV7-8; DNA: TGTGCCAGCAGCTCCCAACAGGGCGCAACTAATGAAAAACTGTTTTTT; CDR3: CASSSQQGATNEKLFF
J: TRBJ2-5; D: TRBD1; size: -; V: TRBV28; DNA: TGTGCCAGCAGTGCTCGACAGGGGGCCAGAGAGACCCAGTACTTC; CDR3: CASSARQGARETQYF
J: TRBJ2-1; D: -; size: -; V: TRBV7-2; DNA: TGTGCCAGCAGAACCCACCGACAGCGCTCCTACAATGAGCAGTTCTTC; CDR3: CASRTHRQRSYNEQFF
J: TRBJ2-3; D: -; size: -; V: TRBV4-1; DNA: TGCGCCAGCAGCCAAGATCTTAAGTTGGGGGGAACGCAGTATTTT; CDR3: CASSQDLKLGGTQYF
J: TRBJ2-5; D: TRBD2; size: many; V: TRBV20-1; DNA: TGCAGTGCGGGAGGGCGGATCCAAGAGACCCAGTACTTC; CDR3: CSAGGRIQETQYF
J: TRBJ2-5; D: -; size: many; V: TRBV19; DNA: TGTGCCAGTAGCCCCCAGGGTTTGGAGACCCAGTACTTC; CDR3: CASSPQGLETQYF